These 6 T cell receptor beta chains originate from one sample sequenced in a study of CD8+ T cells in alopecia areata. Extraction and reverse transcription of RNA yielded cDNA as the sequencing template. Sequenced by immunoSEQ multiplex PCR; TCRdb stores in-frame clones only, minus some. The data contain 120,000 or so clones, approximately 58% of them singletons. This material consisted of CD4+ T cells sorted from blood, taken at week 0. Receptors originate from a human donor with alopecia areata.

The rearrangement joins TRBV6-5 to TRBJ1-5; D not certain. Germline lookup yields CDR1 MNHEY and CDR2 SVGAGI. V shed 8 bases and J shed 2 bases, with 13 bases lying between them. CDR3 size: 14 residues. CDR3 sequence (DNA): TGTGCCAGCTCCTCGTCGGGTCGCAATCAGCCCCAGCATTTT. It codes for CASSSSGRNQPQHF.

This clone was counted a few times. The CDR3 protein is CASNPSAGNTGELFF. The CDR3 DNA follows: TGTGCCAGTAACCCCTCAGCAGGGAACACCGGGGAGCTGTTTTTT. This chain joins TRBV19 and TRBJ2-2; D not resolved. Trimming shortened V by 7 bases and J by 1 base, and 13 bases separated the two germline ends. Germline V gene sequence: CDR1 LNHDA, CDR2 SQIVND (reference sequence). This CDR3 is 15 amino acids long.

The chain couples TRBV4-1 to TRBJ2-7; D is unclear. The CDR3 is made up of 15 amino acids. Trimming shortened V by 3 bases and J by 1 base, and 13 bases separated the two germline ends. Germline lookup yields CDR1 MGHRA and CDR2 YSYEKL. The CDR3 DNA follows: TGCGCCAGCAGCCATACGGTTAGGAATTCCTACGAGCAGTACTTC. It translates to CASSHTVRNSYEQYF.

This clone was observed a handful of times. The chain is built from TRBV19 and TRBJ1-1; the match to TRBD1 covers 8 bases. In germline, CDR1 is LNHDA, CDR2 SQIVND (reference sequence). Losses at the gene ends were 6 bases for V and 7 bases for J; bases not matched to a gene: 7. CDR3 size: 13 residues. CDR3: CASSSTGEGEAFF. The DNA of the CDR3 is TGTGCCAGTAGCTCGACAGGGGAGGGTGAAGCTTTCTTT.

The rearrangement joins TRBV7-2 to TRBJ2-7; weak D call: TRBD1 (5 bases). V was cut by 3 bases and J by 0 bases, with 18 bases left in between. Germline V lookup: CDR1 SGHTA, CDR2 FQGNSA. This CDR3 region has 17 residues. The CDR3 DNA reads TGTGCCAGCAGCTTGGGGCCTACTACTTCCAACTCCTACGAGCAGTACTTC. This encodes CASSLGPTTSNSYEQYF.

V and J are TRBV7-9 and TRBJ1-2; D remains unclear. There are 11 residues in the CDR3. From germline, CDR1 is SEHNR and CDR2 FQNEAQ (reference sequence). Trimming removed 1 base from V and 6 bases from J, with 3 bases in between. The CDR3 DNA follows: TGTGCCAGCAGCTTAGAAGATGGCTACACCTTC. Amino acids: CASSLEDGYTF.